The 26 T cell receptor beta chains presented below share a single source sample, sequenced in a study of T cell changes during pregnancy in multiple sclerosis. The data were produced by immunoSEQ multiplex PCR, yet TCRdb's version contains in-frame clones alone and is incomplete. The table lists fewer than 45,000 clones, 90% to 95% of them singletons. Sequences were derived from CD4+ T cells from peripheral blood mononuclear cells, sampled in the second trimester of pregnancy. Source of these receptors: a female donor in good health, enrolled as a control in a pregnancy study.

This clone was observed a single time. This sequence joins TRBV11-3 and TRBJ1-2; TRBD1 matches at 7 bases. Germline V gene data show CDR1 as SGHNT and CDR2 as YENEEA. The junction had 7 bases not matched to a gene; V was cut back by 5 bases and J by 7 bases. CDR3 length: 13 amino acids. CDR3 DNA sequence: TGTGCCAGCAGCCGGACAGGAGGGGCTGGCTACACCTTC. Protein sequence: CASSRTGGAGYTF.

This sequence joins TRBV18 and TRBJ1-1; D unclear. CDR1 KGHSH and CDR2 LQKENI come from the germline V gene. The germline V and J ends were trimmed by 3 bases and 6 bases, with 11 bases remaining between them. This CDR3 has 13 residues. The CDR3 DNA follows: TGTGCCAGCTCACCGTCAAACGGGGCTGAAGCTTTCTTT. Translation gives CASSPSNGAEAFF.

The chain carries TRBV19 and TRBJ2-2; D gene ambiguous. Germline V lookup: CDR1 LNHDA, CDR2 SQIVND (reference sequence). The CDR3 has 14 amino acids. The ends were cut back, 5 bases at V and 2 bases at J, with 9 bases in the middle. DNA for the CDR3: TGTGCCAGTAGTTGGCCAGGTAACACCGGGGAGCTGTTTTTT. Its protein product is CASSWPGNTGELFF.

The V gene is TRBV30, the J gene TRBJ2-5; unclear D gene. The germline V gene encodes CDR1 GTSNPN and CDR2 SVGIG (reference sequence). CDR3 length equals 11 residues. The V gene lost 2 bases and the J gene lost 4 bases, with 5 bases spanning the gap. The CDR3, as DNA: TGTGCCTGGAGTTCCTTAGAGACCCAGTACTTC. This gives the protein CAWSSLETQYF.

V is TRBV6-5 and J is TRBJ2-7, with 12 nucleotides matching TRBD1. The CDR3 sequence is 13 residues long. Per the germline V gene, CDR1 is MNHEY and CDR2 is SVGAGI. J gave up 2 bases and V 10 bases, and 3 bases lay outside the gene matches. CDR3 DNA: TGTGCCACCCGGGACAGGGGGCCCTACGAGCAGTACTTC. This codes for CATRDRGPYEQYF.

This rearrangement joins TRBV29-1 to TRBJ2-5; the match to TRBD2 covers 9 bases. The CDR3 spans 12 residues. V lost 4 bases, J lost 5 bases, and 2 bases stayed unmatched. The germline CDR1 and CDR2 sequences are SQVTM and ANQGSEA. In nucleotides, the CDR3 is TGCAGCGTTGGACTAGCGGACGAGACCCAGTACTTC. Protein sequence: CSVGLADETQYF.

The gene calls are TRBV13 and TRBJ2-3, with 16 bases fitting TRBD2. Germline CDR1 is PRHDT and CDR2 is FYEKMQ (reference sequence). The CDR3 runs 18 residues. Trimming cost V 4 bases and J 4 bases; bases outside gene matches: 8. The DNA of the CDR3 is TGTGCCAGCAGCTCCGGGACTAGCGGGAGGGCCAGTGCAGATACGCAGTATTTT. Its protein product is CASSSGTSGRASADTQYF.

V usage is TRBV5-6 and J usage is TRBJ1-2, with a tentative D call TRBD1 (5 bases). There are 15 residues in the CDR3. Trimming took 5 bases from V and 2 from J, leaving 16 bases between them. From germline, CDR1 is SGHDT and CDR2 YYEEEE. For the CDR3, the DNA is TGTGCCAGCAGACCGGACCCCGCAGGGAACTATGGCTACACCTTC. This encodes CASRPDPAGNYGYTF.

The rearrangement uses TRBV19 and TRBJ2-7; 13 nucleotides agree with TRBD2. J lost 3 bases, V lost 5 bases, and 4 bases had no gene match. This CDR3 region has 15 residues. The germline V gene encodes CDR1 LNHDA and CDR2 SQIVND (reference sequence). CDR3 nucleotide sequence: TGTGCCAGTAGTCGACTAGCGGGAGGCCTCTACGAGCAGTACTTC. It codes for CASSRLAGGLYEQYF.

This rearrangement joins TRBV28 to TRBJ1-4, with D possibly TRBD1 on 5 matching bases. CDR1 and CDR2 from the germline V gene are MDHEN and SYDVKM. Trimming took off 6 bases at V and 3 bases at J, with 17 bases between the two ends. The CDR3 is 16 amino acids. The CDR3 reads CASSRPTVRANEKLFF. Written as DNA, the CDR3 is TGTGCCAGCAGCCGTCCGACAGTCCGGGCTAATGAAAAACTGTTTTTT.

The chain is built from TRBV30 and TRBJ1-1; a possible D gene is TRBD1 (6 bases). The length of the CDR3 is 12 residues. Trimming stripped 7 bases from V and 1 base from J, with 10 bases between. The germline V gene encodes CDR1 GTSNPN and CDR2 SVGIG (reference sequence). The CDR3 DNA reads TGTGCCTCGGACAGCGGGAACACTGAAGCTTTCTTT. It yields the protein CASDSGNTEAFF.

This chain connects TRBV5-1 to TRBJ2-3; 7 nucleotides align to TRBD1. Germline loops: CDR1 SGHRS, CDR2 YFSETQ. Unmatched junction bases numbered 5, after V lost 5 bases and J lost 2 bases. The CDR3 covers 14 residues. The CDR3 DNA is TGCGCCAGCAGGGGGGACAGCAACACAGATACGCAGTATTTT. Encoded protein: CASRGDSNTDTQYF.

The chain is built from TRBV19 and TRBJ2-4; weak D call: TRBD1 (6 bases). The germline V gene has CDR1 LNHDA and CDR2 SQIVND (reference sequence). Trimming pared 6 bases from V and 9 bases from J, leaving 18 bases between. This CDR3 spans 14 amino acids. DNA of the CDR3: TGTGCCAGTAGCCCTGCAGGGGTGGATGGCATTCAGTACTTC. It specifies CASSPAGVDGIQYF.

This clone was detected a few times. V gene TRBV2 combines with J gene TRBJ1-2; D gene unclear. The CDR3 extends over 12 amino acids. Looked up from germline, CDR1 is SNHLY and CDR2 is FYNNEI. Trimming took off 2 bases at V and 4 bases at J, with 5 bases between the two ends. The CDR3 nucleotides read TGTGCCAGCAGTGAAAACAGCTATGGCTACACCTTC. Translation gives CASSENSYGYTF.

The chain recombines TRBV5-1 with TRBJ2-3, with a tentative D call TRBD1 (6 bases). V shed 0 bases and J shed 3 bases, with 17 bases lying between them. The CDR3 length is 17 residues. Germline V gene data show CDR1 as SGHRS and CDR2 as YFSETQ. The CDR3 region has the DNA TGCGCCAGCAGCTTGGCCTCGGACAGCCGCCAGACAGATACGCAGTATTTT. Translated: CASSLASDSRQTDTQYF.

The rearrangement uses TRBV28 and TRBJ1-5, with 7 bases aligning to TRBD1. The CDR3 loop spans 14 amino acids. Trimming took 5 bases from V and 5 from J; bases not matched to a gene: 6. The germline CDR1 and CDR2 sequences are MDHEN and SYDVKM. This chain's CDR3 is CASSLGQLYQPQHF. For the CDR3, the DNA is TGTGCCAGCAGTCTGGGACAGCTATATCAGCCCCAGCATTTT.

This clone was detected a few times. The chain carries TRBV5-1 and TRBJ2-7; 9 bases are shared with TRBD1. The germline gives CDR1 SGHRS, CDR2 YFSETQ. V gave up 5 bases and J gave up 2 bases; unmatched junction bases: 2. The CDR3 consists of 13 residues. CDR3 sequence: CASRGTGTYEQYF. The CDR3 DNA reads as TGCGCCAGCAGAGGGACAGGGACCTACGAGCAGTACTTC.

The gene calls are TRBV7-6 and TRBJ1-4; D gene uncertain. Deletions cut 6 bases from V and 5 bases from J, with 13 bases between. Looked up from germline, CDR1 is SGHVS and CDR2 is FNYEAQ. The CDR3 is 14 amino acids. CDR3 DNA: TGTGCCAGCAGATCGGGCCGAGGGAATGAAAAACTGTTTTTT. It translates to CASRSGRGNEKLFF.

The chain links TRBV27 to TRBJ2-5; 9 bases are shared with TRBD1. The J call is in doubt because the DNA end fits TRBJ2-7 better. The CDR3 is 14 amino acids. CDR1 MNHEY and CDR2 SMNVEV come from the germline V gene (reference sequence). CDR3 nucleotide sequence: TGTGCCAGCAGGTCGGGACAGGGCACCCACGAGCAGTACTTC. This sequence encodes CASRSGQGTHEQYF.

The gene calls are TRBV5-5 and TRBJ2-7; a weak D match, TRBD1 (6 bases). The germline V and J ends were trimmed by 6 bases and 2 bases, with 15 bases remaining between them. The CDR3 runs to 14 residues. From germline, CDR1 is SGHKS and CDR2 YYEKEE (reference sequence). The CDR3 DNA reads as TGTGCCAGCACCATCCGGGACACCGCCTACGAGCAGTACTTC. Its protein product is CASTIRDTAYEQYF. The entire variable domain, with the rest obtained from reference TRBV5-5 and TRBJ2-7, is as follows: DAGVTQSPTHLIKTRGQQVTLRCSPISGHKSVSWYQQVLGQGPQFIFQYYEKEERGRGNFPDRFSARQFPNYSSELNVNALLLGDSALYLCASTIRDTAYEQYFGPGTRLTVT.

This chain joins TRBV14 and TRBJ2-5; no reliable D call. This CDR3 contains 13 residues. Trimming left V 2 bases short and J 2 bases short, with 6 bases between. Germline V gene data show CDR1 as SGHDN and CDR2 as FVKESK. The CDR3 region is CASSQSFQETQYF. The DNA of the CDR3 is TGTGCCAGCAGCCAATCGTTTCAAGAGACCCAGTACTTC. Full variable domain (remainder filled in from reference TRBV14 and TRBJ2-5): EAGVTQFPSHSVIEKGQTVTLRCDPISGHDNLYWYRRVMGKEIKFLLHFVKESKQDESGMPNNRFLAERTGGTYSTLKVQPAELEDSGVYFCASSQSFQETQYFGPGTRLLVL.

This chain joins TRBV28 and TRBJ2-7, with 8 bases lining up with TRBD2. Losses at the gene ends were 3 bases for V and 5 bases for J; bases not matched to a gene: 9. This CDR3 region has 15 residues. The germline V gene encodes CDR1 MDHEN and CDR2 SYDVKM. CDR3 sequence (DNA): TGTGCCAGCAGTTTCTCAAGCGGGAGAACCCACGAGCAGTACTTC. Its translation: CASSFSSGRTHEQYF.

The V call is TRBV4-2, the J call TRBJ2-1; 11 bases fit TRBD2. This CDR3 spans 15 amino acids. The junction had 4 bases not matched to a gene; V was cut back by 3 bases and J by 6 bases. Germline lookup yields CDR1 LGHNA and CDR2 YNFKEQ. This CDR3 is CASSQGTSGVNEQFF. In DNA, the CDR3 is TGTGCCAGCAGCCAGGGGACTAGCGGAGTCAATGAGCAGTTCTTC.

V gene TRBV27 combines with J gene TRBJ2-7, with 9 bases aligning to TRBD1. V lost 5 bases to trimming and J lost 4 bases; unmatched junction nucleotides: 9. Looked up from germline, CDR1 is MNHEY and CDR2 is SMNVEV (reference sequence). The CDR3 covers 15 residues. CDR3 residues: CASSPPGQGRYEQYF. Written as DNA, the CDR3 is TGTGCCAGCAGTCCGCCGGGACAGGGTCGATACGAGCAGTACTTC.

The chain's CDR3 is CAITGQNTDTQYF. For the CDR3, the DNA is TGTGCCATCACGGGACAGAACACAGATACGCAGTATTTT. V usage is TRBV10-3 and J usage is TRBJ2-3, with TRBD1 identical over 7 bases. J gave up 2 bases and V 7 bases, and 3 bases lay outside the gene matches. The CDR3 has 13 amino acids. The germline gives CDR1 ENHRY, CDR2 SYGVKD.

This clone was counted only a few times. The chain joins TRBV18 to TRBJ2-5; TRBD1 might be the D (5 bases). The length of the CDR3 is 17 residues. Trimming removed 3 bases at V and 5 bases at J, with 22 bases between. Looked up from germline, CDR1 is KGHSH and CDR2 is LQKENI. The CDR3 region is CASSPGLFGASKETQYF. CDR3 nucleotides: TGTGCCAGCTCACCGGGGCTTTTCGGAGCTTCAAAGGAGACCCAGTACTTC.